The next 16 T cell receptor beta chains were all read from a single sample in a study of CD8+CD57+ T cells in acquired aplastic anemia. Using genomic DNA as the template, TCR beta VDJ and CDR3 profiling was carried out. From the reads, TCRdb called clonotypes with MiXCR, one entry per CDR3 protein. The sample holds a few hundred thousand distinct CDR3 sequences, about half seen once. For sequencing, patients were chosen who had shown expansion of CD8+CD57+ cells by flow cytometry. Specimen: sorted CD4+, CD8+, or CD8+CD57+ T cells (not recorded which) from PBMCs. These receptor sequences come from a human donor with aplastic anemia.

As for this clonotype: A read error may explain this, as a much larger clone is one base away. The chain has TRBV19 and TRBJ1-3, with 7 bases that match TRBD1. Per germline, CDR1 LNHDA and CDR2 SQIVND (reference sequence). Trimming removed 5 bases from V and 5 bases from J; junction bases left unmatched: 6. This CDR3 is built from 14 residues. The CDR3 nucleotides are TGTGCCAGTAGTCAACAGGGGACAAGAAACACCATATATTTT. It specifies CASSQQGTRNTIYF.

About this clonotype itself: The CDR3 carries no conserved terminal phenylalanine or tryptophan, so it likely arises from a read error. The chain has TRBV9 and TRBJ2-7; tentative D call: TRBD1 (6 bases). This CDR3 has 14 residues. CDR1 and CDR2 (germline): SGDLS, YYNGEE. Trimming pared 2 bases from V and 2 bases from J, leaving 11 bases between. CDR3 coding DNA: TGTGCCAGCAGCGTCTCGACAGGACCCTACGAGCAGTACCTC. Translated: CASSVSTGPYEQYL.

V is TRBV19 and J is TRBJ2-3; D may be TRBD2 (5 bases). V was trimmed by 5 bases and J by 3 bases, leaving 12 bases between them. Looked up from germline, CDR1 is LNHDA and CDR2 is SQIVND (reference sequence). The CDR3 sequence is 14 residues long. Here the CDR3 reads CASSPRGTTDTQYF. In DNA form, the CDR3 reads TGTGCCAGTAGTCCTCGGGGTACTACAGATACGCAGTATTTT.

V and J are TRBV29-1 and TRBJ1-1; 7 positions agree with TRBD1. The V gene's germline CDR1 is SQVTM and CDR2 ANQGSEA. The CDR3 consists of 13 residues. Trimming took 0 bases from V and 7 from J; bases not matched to a gene: 5. Here the CDR3 DNA reads TGCAGCGTTGAAGATGGGCAGGGGGTTGAAGCTTTCTTT. As protein: CSVEDGQGVEAFF.

This clonotype was detected many times. The chain joins TRBV4-2 to TRBJ1-1; no reliable D call. Looked up from germline, CDR1 is LGHNA and CDR2 is YNFKEQ. V was clipped by 0 bases and J by 4 bases, with 9 bases between them. The CDR3 contains 14 residues. CDR3 sequence: CASSQEKRATEAFF. In DNA form, the CDR3 reads TGTGCCAGCAGCCAAGAAAAGAGGGCCACTGAAGCTTTCTTT.

The rearrangement uses TRBV29-1 and TRBJ1-1; TRBD1 agrees at 8 bases. Germline CDR1 SQVTM, CDR2 ANQGSEA. The CDR3 is 13 amino acids. V lost 4 bases, J lost 1 base, and 2 bases stayed unmatched. CDR3 DNA sequence: TGCAGCGTTGTAACAGGGGGGAACACTGAAGCTTTCTTT. This encodes CSVVTGGNTEAFF.

This rearrangement joins TRBV29-1 to TRBJ1-2; no firm D call. This CDR3 contains 10 residues. Germline V gives CDR1 SQVTM, CDR2 ANQGSEA. Trimming took 5 bases from V and 10 from J, leaving 11 bases between them. The CDR3 nucleotides read TGCAGCGTTTCGGTGTCGGACTACACCTTC. This gives the protein CSVSVSDYTF.

The rearrangement uses TRBV2 and TRBJ2-6; 8 positions agree with TRBD1. Losses at the gene ends were 4 bases for V and 3 bases for J; bases not matched to a gene: 8. The length of the CDR3 is 17 residues. Germline V CDR1 and CDR2: SNHLY, FYNNEI. The CDR3 is CASSAMQGAVGANVLTF. CDR3 DNA: TGTGCCAGCAGTGCTATGCAGGGGGCGGTTGGGGCCAACGTCCTGACTTTC.

As to this clonotype: Sequence at one end of the junction differs from germline and may be a read error. The V and J genes are TRBV5-1 and TRBJ2-3; a possible D gene is TRBD1 (6 bases). From germline, CDR1 is SGHRS and CDR2 YFSETQ. The CDR3 is 15 residues long. In DNA form, the CDR3 reads TGCGTCAGCAGGGACCCCAGGGGCGCAGCAGATACGCAGTATTTT. Protein product: CVSRDPRGAADTQYF. Combining the CDR3 with reference TRBV5-1 and TRBJ2-3 gives the whole variable domain KAGVTQTPRYLIKTRGQQVTLSCSPISGHRSVSWYQQTPGQGLQFLFEYFSETQRNKGNFPGRFSGRQFSNSRSEMNVSTLELGDSALYLCVSRDPRGAADTQYFGPGTRLTVL.

This clonotype was counted a single time. The V gene is TRBV15, the J gene TRBJ1-3; TRBD1 matches at 8 bases. J lost 8 bases, V lost 1 base, and 4 bases had no gene match. CDR1 LNHNV and CDR2 YYDKDF come from the germline V gene (reference sequence). The CDR3 runs 14 residues. The CDR3 loop is CATSRGATGDTIYF. The CDR3 DNA is TGTGCCACCAGCAGAGGGGCGACAGGGGACACCATATATTTT.

The sample holds many counts of this clonotype. The chain combines TRBV20-1 with TRBJ2-2; TRBD1 agrees at 9 bases. CDR1 and CDR2 from the germline V gene are DFQATT and SNEGSKA (reference sequence). V dropped 5 bases and J dropped 0; count of bases not matched to a gene: 7. This CDR3 region has 16 residues. This chain's CDR3 is CSAQRGDRANTGELFF. The CDR3 coding sequence is TGCAGTGCTCAGAGGGGGGACAGGGCGAACACCGGGGAGCTGTTTTTT.

The J gene is TRBJ2-7, the V gene TRBV30, with D possibly TRBD2 on 6 matching bases. The germline V and J ends were trimmed by 4 bases and 10 bases, with 20 bases remaining between them. This CDR3 comprises 13 residues. Germline CDR1 is GTSNPN and CDR2 is SVGIG (reference sequence). CDR3 in amino acids: CAWTQAGTWIQYF. For the CDR3, the DNA is TGTGCCTGGACTCAGGCGGGGACTTGGATTCAGTACTTC. Supplemented by reference TRBV30 and TRBJ2-7, the full variable domain reads SQTIHQWPATLVQPVGSPLSLECTVEGTSNPNLYWYRQAAGRGLQLLFYSVGIGQISSEVPQNLSASRPQDRQFILSSKKLLLSDSGFYLCAWTQAGTWIQYFGPGTRLTVT.

This sequence joins TRBV19 and TRBJ1-5; D unclear. Per the germline V gene, CDR1 is LNHDA and CDR2 is SQIVND (reference sequence). V lost 0 bases and J lost 2, with 14 bases in between. The CDR3 spans 17 residues. The DNA of the CDR3 is TGTGCCAGTAGTATAGAGTGGAGGGCATGGGGCAATCAGCCCCAGCATTTT. Translated, it gives CASSIEWRAWGNQPQHF.

The chain combines TRBV5-5 with TRBJ2-4, with 8 bases aligning to TRBD1. The CDR3 contains 14 residues. The germline CDR1 and CDR2 sequences are SGHKS and YYEKEE (reference sequence). The V gene end was trimmed by 0 bases and the J gene end by 5 bases; junction bases not matched to a gene: 1. This CDR3 reads CASSLAGQENIQYF. CDR3 DNA sequence: TGTGCCAGCAGCTTGGCGGGACAGGAAAACATTCAGTACTTC.

The chain is built from TRBV5-1 and TRBJ2-7, with 7 bases matching TRBD2. The CDR3 runs 13 residues. CDR1 is SGHRS, CDR2 YFSETQ, per germline. V lost 2 bases, J lost 4 bases, and 3 bases stayed unmatched. The CDR3 nucleotides read TGCGCCAGCAGCTTTATTAGCGGGTACGAGCAGTACTTC. Translation: CASSFISGYEQYF.

This clonotype has more than one count but fewer than ten. The V call is TRBV28, the J call TRBJ1-4; D is perhaps TRBD1 (5 bases). CDR1 MDHEN and CDR2 SYDVKM come from the germline V gene. This CDR3 is 13 amino acids long. V lost 1 base and J 7 bases, leaving 7 bases between the germline ends. The CDR3 protein is CASSLSRGEKLFF. CDR3 sequence (DNA): TGTGCCAGCAGTTTATCTAGGGGTGAAAAACTGTTTTTT.